These 8 T cell receptor beta chains came from one sample sequenced in a study of blood T cell repertoires in COVID-19. Sequenced by immunoSEQ multiplex PCR; TCRdb stores in-frame clones only, minus some. The sample lists about 55,000 clones, about 73% occurring once. The sequenced sample was peripheral blood. Receptors were obtained from a woman in her 70s with acute or convalescent COVID-19.

The chain joins TRBV9 to TRBJ2-3; 7 bases align to TRBD1. The V segment lost 3 bases and the J segment 0 bases; nucleotides outside the gene matches: 4. The CDR3 runs 15 residues. CDR1 is SGDLS, CDR2 YYNGEE, per germline. The CDR3 here is CASSAWDSSTDTQYF. As DNA, the CDR3 is TGTGCCAGCAGCGCCTGGGACAGTAGCACAGATACGCAGTATTTT. The complete variable domain, with remaining parts taken from reference TRBV9 and TRBJ2-3, reads DSGVTQTPKHLITATGQRVTLRCSPRSGDLSVYWYQQSLDQGLQFLIQYYNGEERAKGNILERFSAQQFPDLHSELNLSSLELGDSALYFCASSAWDSSTDTQYFGPGTRLTVL.

The chain employs TRBV5-1 and TRBJ1-1; no definite D call. V lost 0 bases to trimming and J lost 1 base, with 7 bases between them. The CDR3 runs 14 residues. Germline V CDR1 and CDR2: SGHRS, YFSETQ. The CDR3, as DNA: TGCGCCAGCAGCTTGGCCGAGGGGAACACTGAAGCTTTCTTT. Its translation: CASSLAEGNTEAFF. Full variable domain (outside the CDR3, taken from reference TRBV5-1 and TRBJ1-1): KAGVTQTPRYLIKTRGQQVTLSCSPISGHRSVSWYQQTPGQGLQFLFEYFSETQRNKGNFPGRFSGRQFSNSRSEMNVSTLELGDSALYLCASSLAEGNTEAFFGQGTRLTVV.

The sample holds a few counts of this clone. The CDR3 nucleotides are TGTGCCAGCAGCCGGGACAGCTACGGCAATCAGCCCCAGCATTTT. It translates to CASSRDSYGNQPQHF. The V and J genes are TRBV7-9 and TRBJ1-5, with 7 nucleotides matching TRBD1. Germline CDR1 and CDR2: SEHNR and FQNEAQ (reference sequence). The V gene end was trimmed by 5 bases and the J gene end by 2 bases; junction bases not matched to a gene: 6. CDR3 size: 15 residues.

V is TRBV19 and J is TRBJ2-1, with 8 bases fitting TRBD1. J lost 7 bases, V lost 9 bases, and 11 bases had no gene match. Germline CDR1 reads LNHDA; CDR2 reads SQIVND (reference sequence). CDR3 length equals 14 residues. CDR3 sequence: CASRGPFGVNEQFF. The CDR3 bases are TGTGCCAGCAGGGGGCCCTTCGGGGTTAATGAGCAGTTCTTC. Combining the CDR3 with reference TRBV19 and TRBJ2-1 gives the whole variable domain DGGITQSPKYLFRKEGQNVTLSCEQNLNHDAMYWYRQDPGQGLRLIYYSQIVNDFQKGDIAEGYSVSREKKESFPLTVTSAQKNPTAFYLCASRGPFGVNEQFFGPGTRLTVL.

Only one count was recorded for this clone. The chain combines TRBV29-1 with TRBJ2-3, with D possibly matching TRBD1 (6 bases). V lost 4 bases and J 1 base, leaving 12 bases between the germline ends. The CDR3 loop spans 14 amino acids. Per germline, CDR1 SQVTM and CDR2 ANQGSEA. In DNA form, the CDR3 reads TGCAGCGTTGTTCTAGGGGGAGGCACAGATACGCAGTATTTT. Residues: CSVVLGGGTDTQYF.

The chain employs TRBV10-3 and TRBJ1-3, with D perhaps TRBD1 (5 bases). This CDR3 is built from 15 residues. Trimming removed 4 bases from V and 0 bases from J, with 10 bases in between. Per germline, CDR1 ENHRY and CDR2 SYGVKD. This CDR3 is CAISGGTLSGNTIYF. The CDR3, as DNA: TGTGCCATCAGTGGCGGGACCCTCTCTGGAAACACCATATATTTT.

The chain employs TRBV9 and TRBJ2-7; weak D call: TRBD1 (5 bases). V dropped 3 bases and J dropped 2 bases, with 9 bases sitting between them. CDR1 and CDR2 from the germline V gene are SGDLS and YYNGEE. The CDR3 has 13 amino acids. The CDR3 DNA sequence: TGTGCCAGCAGCGCCAGGGATGCCTACGAGCAGTACTTC. It is translated as CASSARDAYEQYF.

This chain joins TRBV27 and TRBJ2-1; TRBD1 matches at 10 bases. V lost 0 bases, J lost 9 bases, and 8 bases stayed unmatched. Germline CDR1 and CDR2: MNHEY and SMNVEV (reference sequence). CDR3 length: 16 residues. The CDR3 loop is CASSLSPGTGVGEQFF. CDR3 sequence (DNA): TGTGCCAGCAGTTTATCGCCTGGGACAGGGGTTGGTGAGCAGTTCTTC.